Listed below are T cell receptor beta chains from one sample, sequenced in a study of T-cell memory formation after mild COVID-19. TCRdb independently ran MiXCR on the 5' RACE reads; one entry per CDR3 protein. This table holds around 500,000 distinct CDR3 sequences, about 20% found once. The sequencing input was PBMCs or a T cell subset sorted from them (not recorded which). These receptors were obtained from an adult woman who had mild COVID-19 (a few samples of this study predate the infection). Cell type and time point are not known. The CDR3 runs from the conserved cysteine through the conserved F or W. The order of the fields is J gene, V gene, clone size, D gene, CDR3 protein, CDR3 DNA. D genes are given only for firm matches. A clone size is listed for some rows: how often the clone was seen (once, few, many), or a class if it is expanded.

TRBJ1-5,TRBV7-4,few,NA,CASNGTGDSNQPQHF,TGTGCCAGCAATGGCACGGGGGATAGCAATCAGCCCCAGCATTTT
TRBJ1-6,TRBV12-3/TRBV12-4,NA,TRBD1,CASSLAGGQGLFPLHF,TGTGCCAGCAGTTTAGCCGGGGGACAGGGACTTTTCCCCCTCCACTTT
TRBJ2-3,TRBV12-3/TRBV12-4,many,NA,CASLTTPGTDTQYF,TGTGCCAGCCTCACCACCCCAGGCACAGATACGCAGTATTTT
TRBJ1-1,TRBV25-1,many,NA,CASPNLPRTEGEAFF,TGTGCCAGCCCGAACCTCCCTAGGACGGAAGGTGAAGCTTTCTTT
TRBJ2-1,TRBV6-2/TRBV6-3,once,TRBD2,CASSGKGLAGVQFF,TGTGCCAGCAGTGGCAAGGGACTAGCGGGAGTGCAGTTCTTC
TRBJ2-1,TRBV11-2,few,TRBD2,CASSTGLAGGEQFF,TGTGCCAGCAGCACGGGCCTAGCGGGAGGGGAGCAGTTCTTC
TRBJ2-7,TRBV7-8,few,TRBD2,CASSLGVPGLAHYEQYF,TGTGCCAGCAGCTTAGGAGTACCGGGACTAGCGCACTACGAGCAGTACTTC
TRBJ1-5,TRBV12-3/TRBV12-4,NA,NA,CWQNNQPQHF,TGTTGGCAGAACAATCAGCCCCAGCATTTT
TRBJ1-5,TRBV7-9,few,NA,CASSQGPLGNQPQHF,TGTGCCAGCAGCCAGGGACCCCTAGGGAATCAGCCCCAGCATTTT
TRBJ2-3,TRBV7-9,few,NA,CASSPRVGGQGDTQYF,TGTGCCAGCAGCCCGAGAGTGGGGGGCCAGGGAGATACGCAGTATTTT
TRBJ2-5,TRBV14,NA,NA,CASSLTSTGETQYF,TGTGCCAGCAGCTTGACTTCTACGGGAGAGACCCAGTACTTC
TRBJ2-3,TRBV2,NA,TRBD2,CANQRTSGGTIDTQYF,TGTGCCAACCAACGGACTAGCGGGGGGACGATAGATACGCAGTATTTT
TRBJ2-3,TRBV19,few,NA,CASSITGTDTQYF,TGTGCCAGTAGCATAACGGGCACAGATACGCAGTATTTT
TRBJ2-7,TRBV12-3/TRBV12-4,few,NA,CASSLQPREQYF,TGTGCCAGCAGTTTGCAGCCTCGTGAGCAGTACTTC
TRBJ1-1,TRBV5-5,many,NA,CASSRDRDTEAFF,TGTGCCAGCAGTCGGGATCGGGACACTGAAGCTTTCTTT
TRBJ1-2,TRBV16,many,NA,CASSQFGGIYGYTF,TGTGCCAGCAGCCAATTCGGCGGAATTTATGGCTACACCTTC
TRBJ2-1,TRBV30,few,TRBD2,CAWSILAGAYNEQFF,TGTGCCTGGAGTATCCTGGCGGGGGCCTACAATGAGCAGTTCTTC
TRBJ1-2,TRBV6-8,NA,NA,CASSYSRQDGFYGYTF,TGTGCCAGCAGTTACTCTCGGCAGGACGGCTTCTATGGCTACACCTTC
TRBJ2-1,TRBV15,NA,NA,CATIHSESNEQFF,TGTGCCACCATCCATAGCGAGAGCAATGAGCAGTTCTTC
TRBJ2-5,TRBV18,many,TRBD1,CASSQTGAKETQYF,TGTGCCAGCTCACAGACAGGGGCCAAAGAGACCCAGTACTTC
TRBJ2-2,TRBV15,few,NA,CATSRFGGATGELFF,TGTGCCACCAGCAGATTCGGAGGGGCCACCGGGGAGCTGTTTTTT
TRBJ2-5,TRBV6-2/TRBV6-3,NA,TRBD1,CASSYWGQGFGETQYF,TGTGCCAGCAGTTATTGGGGACAGGGTTTTGGAGAGACCCAGTACTTC
TRBJ2-7,TRBV5-1,few,NA,CASSEGRYEQYF,TGCGCCAGCAGCGAGGGACGGTACGAGCAGTACTTC
TRBJ2-1,TRBV20-1,NA,NA,CSAAKTGRNEQFF,TGCAGTGCAGCTAAGACAGGGAGGAATGAGCAGTTCTTC
TRBJ2-1,TRBV20-1,many,TRBD1,CSAIHRGKSSYNEQFF,TGCAGTGCTATCCACAGGGGAAAAAGCTCCTACAATGAGCAGTTCTTC
TRBJ2-1,TRBV20-1,few,TRBD1,CSARKAGQGYNEQFF,TGCAGTGCTAGAAAGGCGGGACAGGGGTACAATGAGCAGTTCTTC
TRBJ2-7,TRBV4-2,few,TRBD2,CASSHPARGLASGEQYF,TGTGCCAGCAGCCATCCGGCGAGGGGACTAGCTTCGGGCGAGCAGTACTTC
TRBJ2-1,TRBV4-3,few,NA,CASSQDLTASGTGQFF,TGCGCCAGCAGCCAAGACCTAACGGCTAGCGGGACAGGACAGTTCTTC
TRBJ2-1,TRBV6-1,few,TRBD2,CASSEETSGYNEQFF,TGTGCCAGCAGTGAGGAGACTAGCGGTTACAATGAGCAGTTCTTC
TRBJ2-7,TRBV7-2,NA,TRBD1,CASSLQPGTGVHEQYF,TGTGCCAGCAGCCTCCAACCCGGGACAGGGGTCCACGAGCAGTACTTC
TRBJ2-7,TRBV4-2,few,NA,CASSHGVRGFISYEQYF,TGTGCCAGCAGCCACGGAGTAAGGGGCTTCATCTCCTACGAGCAGTACTTC
TRBJ2-1,TRBV7-6,NA,TRBD1,CASSSLLGHTGGNEQFF,TGTGCCAGCAGCTCCCTCCTGGGGCACACAGGGGGCAATGAGCAGTTCTTC
TRBJ2-1,TRBV4-1,few,NA,CASSTSLGVSYNEQFF,TGCGCCAGCAGCACTTCGTTAGGGGTCTCCTACAATGAGCAGTTCTTC
TRBJ2-3,TRBV4-3,NA,TRBD1,CASSPRDRGLYTQYF,TGCGCCAGCAGCCCGCGGGACAGGGGGCTATATACGCAGTATTTT
TRBJ1-5,TRBV4-1,NA,NA,CASSQVLPLNNQPQHF,TGCGCCAGCAGCCAAGTATTACCTCTTAACAATCAGCCCCAGCATTTT
TRBJ2-3,TRBV5-1,many,TRBD2,CASSMSSGSTDTQYF,TGCGCCAGCAGTATGTCTAGCGGGAGCACAGATACGCAGTATTTT
TRBJ2-1,TRBV4-1,NA,TRBD2,CASSQGRDGRTSGRNNEQFF,TGCGCCAGCAGCCAAGGTAGGGACGGACGGACTAGCGGGAGGAATAATGAGCAGTTCTTC
TRBJ1-2,TRBV5-1,few,TRBD1,CASSLERTQGAGYTF,TGCGCCAGCAGCTTGGAGAGGACTCAGGGGGCAGGCTACACCTTC
TRBJ2-3,TRBV3-1,few,NA,CASSRGLGSTDTQYF,TGTGCCAGCAGCCGAGGACTTGGCAGCACAGATACGCAGTATTTT
TRBJ2-2,TRBV20-1,few,TRBD2,CSARRALAGSGDGELFF,TGCAGTGCTAGAAGAGCTCTAGCGGGGTCCGGGGACGGGGAGCTGTTTTTT
TRBJ2-1,TRBV2,few,TRBD2,CASSVMMTSGRESYNEQFF,TGTGCCAGCAGTGTTATGATGACTAGCGGGAGGGAATCCTACAATGAGCAGTTCTTC
TRBJ1-5,TRBV18,NA,NA,CASSSDRGGRTTHQHF,TGTGCCAGCTCATCGGACCGTGGGGGACGGACAACGCACCAGCATTTT
TRBJ2-2,TRBV6-6,NA,TRBD2,CASRPGGRYGELFF,TGTGCCAGCAGACCGGGGGGTCGATACGGGGAGCTGTTTTTT
TRBJ2-5,TRBV14,few,NA,CASSQVRDFAKTQYF,TGTGCCAGCAGCCAAGTCAGAGATTTTGCGAAGACCCAGTACTTC
TRBJ1-1,TRBV7-9,few,NA,CASSARTANTEAFF,TGTGCCAGCAGCGCCCGGACAGCGAACACTGAAGCTTTCTTT
TRBJ2-3,TRBV9,NA,TRBD2,CASSATFLAGVTDTQYF,TGTGCCAGCAGCGCCACCTTTCTAGCGGGGGTTACAGATACGCAGTATTTT
TRBJ2-3,TRBV12-3/TRBV12-4,few,NA,CAVKGNADTQYF,TGTGCCGTCAAAGGAAACGCAGATACGCAGTATTTT
TRBJ1-1,TRBV7-9,NA,NA,CASSLLPGGGDGSTEAFF,TGTGCCAGCAGCTTACTTCCCGGGGGGGGCGACGGGAGCACTGAAGCTTTCTTT
TRBJ2-1,TRBV7-3,NA,TRBD1,CASSYGTGAYNEQFF,TGTGCCAGCAGCTACGGGACAGGAGCTTACAATGAGCAGTTCTTC
TRBJ2-3,TRBV4-3,NA,NA,CASSQDFTDTQYF,TGCGCCAGCAGCCAAGATTTCACAGATACGCAGTATTTT
TRBJ2-7,TRBV7-8,many,NA,CASSFGATYEQYF,TGTGCCAGCAGCTTTGGGGCGACCTACGAGCAGTACTTC
TRBJ1-4,TRBV7-9,NA,NA,CASSDLRDEKLFF,TGTGCCAGCAGCGACCTCCGGGATGAAAAACTGTTTTTT
TRBJ2-1,TRBV24-1,few,TRBD2,CATSDPSGTSSYNEQFF,TGTGCCACCAGTGACCCCAGCGGGACCAGCTCCTACAATGAGCAGTTCTTC
TRBJ2-1,TRBV12-3/TRBV12-4,few,TRBD1,CASSHYDRVLYNEQFF,TGTGCCAGCAGTCACTACGACAGGGTACTCTACAATGAGCAGTTCTTC
TRBJ1-2,TRBV12-3/TRBV12-4,NA,TRBD1,CASSSGTGGDYGYTF,TGTGCCAGCAGTTCCGGGACAGGGGGTGACTATGGCTACACCTTC
TRBJ2-3,TRBV2,NA,NA,CASSETTTDTQYF,TGTGCCAGCAGTGAAACTACCACAGATACGCAGTATTTT
TRBJ2-7,TRBV4-3,few,NA,CASSQAREYEQYF,TGCGCCAGCAGCCAAGCCAGGGAATACGAGCAGTACTTC